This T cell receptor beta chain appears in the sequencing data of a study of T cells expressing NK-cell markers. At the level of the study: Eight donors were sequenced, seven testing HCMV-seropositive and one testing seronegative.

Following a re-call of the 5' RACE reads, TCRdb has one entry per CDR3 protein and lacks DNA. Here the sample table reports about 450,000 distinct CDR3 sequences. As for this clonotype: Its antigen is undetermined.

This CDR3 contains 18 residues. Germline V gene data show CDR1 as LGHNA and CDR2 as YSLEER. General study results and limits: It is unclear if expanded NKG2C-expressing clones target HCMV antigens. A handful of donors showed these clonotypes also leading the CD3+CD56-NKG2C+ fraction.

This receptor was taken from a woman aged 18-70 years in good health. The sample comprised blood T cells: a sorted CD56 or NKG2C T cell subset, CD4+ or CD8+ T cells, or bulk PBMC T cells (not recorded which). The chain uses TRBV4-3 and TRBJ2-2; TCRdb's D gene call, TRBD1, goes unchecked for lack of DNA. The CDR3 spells CASSPRPLWVGSTGELFF.